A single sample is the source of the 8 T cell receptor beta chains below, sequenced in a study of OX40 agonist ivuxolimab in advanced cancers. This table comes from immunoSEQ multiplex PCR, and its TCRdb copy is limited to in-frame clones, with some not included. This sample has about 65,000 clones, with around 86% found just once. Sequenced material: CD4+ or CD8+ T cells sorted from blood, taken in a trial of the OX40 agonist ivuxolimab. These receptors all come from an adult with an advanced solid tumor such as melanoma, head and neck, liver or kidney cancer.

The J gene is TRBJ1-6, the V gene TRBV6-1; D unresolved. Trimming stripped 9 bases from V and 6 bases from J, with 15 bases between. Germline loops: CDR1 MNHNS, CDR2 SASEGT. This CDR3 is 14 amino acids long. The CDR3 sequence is CASSLLTLNSPLHF. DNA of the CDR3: TGTGCCAGTTCGCTGCTGACACTTAATTCACCCCTCCACTTT.

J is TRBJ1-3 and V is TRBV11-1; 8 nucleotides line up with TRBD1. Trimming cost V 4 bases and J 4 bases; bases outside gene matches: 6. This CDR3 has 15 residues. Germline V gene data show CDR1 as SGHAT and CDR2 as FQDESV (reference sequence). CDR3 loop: CASSSSTGAGNTIYF. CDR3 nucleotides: TGTGCCAGCAGCTCCTCGACAGGGGCGGGAAACACCATATATTTT.

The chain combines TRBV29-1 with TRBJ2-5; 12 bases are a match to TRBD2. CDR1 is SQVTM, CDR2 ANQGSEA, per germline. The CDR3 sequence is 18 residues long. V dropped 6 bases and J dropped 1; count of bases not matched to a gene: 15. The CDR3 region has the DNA TGCAGCGTCGCCCCCCGACTAGCGGGGGCCCTAACCCAAGAGACCCAGTACTTC. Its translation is CSVAPRLAGALTQETQYF.

The CDR3 region is CASSVGTPGGTEAFF. The CDR3 DNA is TGTGCCAGCAGCGTAGGTACGCCGGGGGGCACTGAAGCTTTCTTT. The chain joins TRBV9 to TRBJ1-1; maybe TRBD1 (5 bases). The CDR3 has 15 amino acids. V lost 0 bases and J lost 4, with 13 bases in between. In germline, CDR1 is SGDLS, CDR2 YYNGEE.

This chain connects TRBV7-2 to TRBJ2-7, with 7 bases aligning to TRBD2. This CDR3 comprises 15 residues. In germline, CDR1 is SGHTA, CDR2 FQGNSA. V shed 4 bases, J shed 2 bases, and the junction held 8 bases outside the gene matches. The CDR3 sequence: CASSSTSDSPYEQYF. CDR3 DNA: TGTGCCAGCAGCTCAACTAGCGATTCCCCCTACGAGCAGTACTTC.

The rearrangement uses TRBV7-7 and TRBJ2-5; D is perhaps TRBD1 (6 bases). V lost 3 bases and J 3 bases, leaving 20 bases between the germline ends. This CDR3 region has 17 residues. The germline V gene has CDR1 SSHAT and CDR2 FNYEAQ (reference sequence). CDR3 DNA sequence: TGTGCCAGCAGCTTGGGGTTAGGGGGTACAATGAAAGAGACCCAGTACTTC. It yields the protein CASSLGLGGTMKETQYF.

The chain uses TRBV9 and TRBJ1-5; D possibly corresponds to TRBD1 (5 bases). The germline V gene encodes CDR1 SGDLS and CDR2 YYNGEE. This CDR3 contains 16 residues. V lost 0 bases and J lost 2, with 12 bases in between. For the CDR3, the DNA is TGTGCCAGCAGCGTAGGAAGGGGCATGGGCAATCAGCCCCAGCATTTT. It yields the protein CASSVGRGMGNQPQHF.

CDR3 amino acids: CASRGTRIPTDTQYF. The DNA for the CDR3 is TGTGCCAGCAGGGGAACTAGAATTCCCACAGATACGCAGTATTTT. This chain joins TRBV21-1 and TRBJ2-3; the table names TRBD2, a call not compared with the DNA. TRBV21-1 is a pseudogene locus. This CDR3 comprises 15 residues.